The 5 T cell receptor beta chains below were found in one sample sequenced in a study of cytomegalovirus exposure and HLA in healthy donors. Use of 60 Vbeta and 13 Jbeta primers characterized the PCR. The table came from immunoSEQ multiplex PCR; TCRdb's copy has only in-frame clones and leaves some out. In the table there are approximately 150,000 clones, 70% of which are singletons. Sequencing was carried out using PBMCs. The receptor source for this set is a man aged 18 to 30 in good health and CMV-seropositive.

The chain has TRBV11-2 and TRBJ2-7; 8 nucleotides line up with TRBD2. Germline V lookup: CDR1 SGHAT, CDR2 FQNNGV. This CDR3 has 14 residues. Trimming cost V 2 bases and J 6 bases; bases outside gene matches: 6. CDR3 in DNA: TGTGCCAGCAGCTTACCCGGACTAGCTCGCGAGCAGTACGTC. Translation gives CASSLPGLAREQYV.

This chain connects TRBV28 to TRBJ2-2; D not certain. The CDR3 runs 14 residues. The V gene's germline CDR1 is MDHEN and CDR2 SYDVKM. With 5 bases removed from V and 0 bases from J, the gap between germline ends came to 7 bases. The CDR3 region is CASSRLANTGELFF. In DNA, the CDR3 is TGTGCCAGCAGTCGACTGGCGAACACCGGGGAGCTGTTTTTT.

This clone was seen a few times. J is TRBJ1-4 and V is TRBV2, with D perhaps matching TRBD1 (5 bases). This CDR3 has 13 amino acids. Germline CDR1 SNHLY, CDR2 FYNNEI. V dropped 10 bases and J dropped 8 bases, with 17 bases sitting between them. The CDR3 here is CATLARRGEKLFF. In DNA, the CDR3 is TGTGCCACCCTTGCGAGGAGGGGAGAAAAACTGTTTTTT.

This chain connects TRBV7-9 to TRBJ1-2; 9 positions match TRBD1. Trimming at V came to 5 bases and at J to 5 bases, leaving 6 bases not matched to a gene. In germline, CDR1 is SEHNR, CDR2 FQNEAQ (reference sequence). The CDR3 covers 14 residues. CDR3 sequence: CASSDAGTGYGYTF. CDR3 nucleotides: TGTGCCAGCAGCGACGCCGGGACAGGGTATGGCTACACCTTC.

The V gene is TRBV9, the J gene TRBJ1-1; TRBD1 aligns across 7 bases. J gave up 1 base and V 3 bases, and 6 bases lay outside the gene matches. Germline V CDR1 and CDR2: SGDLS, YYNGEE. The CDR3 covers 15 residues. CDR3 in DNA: TGTGCCAGCAGCGCGGGGACAGAGAGGAACACTGAAGCTTTCTTT. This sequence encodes CASSAGTERNTEAFF.